This T cell receptor beta chain was found in a study of vaccination and CD4 T cells after COVID-19. Study-wide background: Post-vaccination samples were procured at a median of 72 days following dose two (range 14 to 241). Overall study findings and caveats: In convalescent patients, a median roughly 86% of post-vaccine SARS-CoV-2-reactive clones appeared only after vaccination.

In the case of this clonotype: Its antigen remains unidentified.

Treatment indicated: roughly 11-day PBMC culture with coronavirus spike peptide pools or control peptides (ViraFEST assay). The Oncomine TCR Beta short-read assay sequenced DNA from cultured CD4+ T cells. After culture, CD4+ T cells served as the source for genomic DNA extraction. Each CDR3 protein is one row after TCRdb ran MiXCR on the PCR reads. Here the sample spans about 13,000 distinct CDR3 sequences, 25% to 35% being singletons. V lost 4 bases and J 8 bases, leaving 21 bases between the germline ends. The CDR3 runs 15 residues. The germline V gene has CDR1 SGHRS and CDR2 YFSETQ. This clonotype was sampled from a human donor who had recovered from COVID-19. Sequences were obtained from CD4+ T cells from blood, cultured in vitro. V gene TRBV5-1 combines with J gene TRBJ1-1; D is uncertain. The CDR3 reads CASSERDPRGNEAFF. CDR3 sequence (DNA): TGCGCCAGCAGCGAACGTGATCCCCGGGGAAACGAAGCTTTCTTT.